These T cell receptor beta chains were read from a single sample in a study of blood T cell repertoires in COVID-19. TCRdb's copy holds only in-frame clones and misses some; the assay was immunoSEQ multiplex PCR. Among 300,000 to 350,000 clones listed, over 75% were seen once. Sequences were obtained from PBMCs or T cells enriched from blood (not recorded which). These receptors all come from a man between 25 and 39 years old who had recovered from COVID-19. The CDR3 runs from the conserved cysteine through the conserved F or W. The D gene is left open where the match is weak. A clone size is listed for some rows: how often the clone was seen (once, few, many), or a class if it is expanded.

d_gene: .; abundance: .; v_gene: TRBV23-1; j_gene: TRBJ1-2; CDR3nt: TGCGCCAGCAGTCAAACCCCAGGGCATGGCTACACCTTC; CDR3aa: CASSQTPGHGYTF
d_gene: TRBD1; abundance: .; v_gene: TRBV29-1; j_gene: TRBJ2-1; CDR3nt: TGCAGCGGGACAGGGGGCGATGAGCAGTTCTTC; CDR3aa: CSGTGGDEQFF
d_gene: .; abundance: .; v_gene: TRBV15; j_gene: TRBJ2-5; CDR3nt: TGTGCCACGACGCCACTAAGGTGGGAAGAGACCCAGTACTTC; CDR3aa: CATTPLRWEETQYF
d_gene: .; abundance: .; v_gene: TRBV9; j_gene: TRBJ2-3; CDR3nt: TGTGCCAGCAGCGTAGGGCAGATTGATACGCAGTATTTT; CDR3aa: CASSVGQIDTQYF
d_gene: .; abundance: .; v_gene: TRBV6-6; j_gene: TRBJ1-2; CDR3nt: TGTGCCAGCAGTTACGGAGAAGGGACTAATGGCTACACCTTC; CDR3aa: CASSYGEGTNGYTF
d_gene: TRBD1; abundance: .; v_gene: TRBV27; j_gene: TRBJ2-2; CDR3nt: TGTGCCAGCAGTCCTCGACAGGGGAATTTTCCCGGGGAGCTGTTTTTT; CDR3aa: CASSPRQGNFPGELFF
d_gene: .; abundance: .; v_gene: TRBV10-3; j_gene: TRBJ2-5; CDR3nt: TGTGCCATCAGTGAGTCGACAGGGACTTTACAAGAGACCCAGTACTTC; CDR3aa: CAISESTGTLQETQYF
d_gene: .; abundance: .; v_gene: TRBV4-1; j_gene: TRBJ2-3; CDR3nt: TGCGCCAGCAGCCAAGATCGGCAGGGATGGGGCACAGATACGCAGTATTTT; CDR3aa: CASSQDRQGWGTDTQYF
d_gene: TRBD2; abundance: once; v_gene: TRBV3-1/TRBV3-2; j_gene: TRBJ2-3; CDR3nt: TGTGCCAGCAGCGTTACTAGCGGGGGATTGGCAGATACGCAGTATTTT; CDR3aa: CASSVTSGGLADTQYF
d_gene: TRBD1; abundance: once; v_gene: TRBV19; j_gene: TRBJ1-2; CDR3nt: TGTGCCAGTAGTATGGTGGGGGACAGGGGCGTCTACACCTTC; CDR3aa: CASSMVGDRGVYTF
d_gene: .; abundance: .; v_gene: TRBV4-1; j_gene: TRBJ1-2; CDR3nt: TGCGCCAGCAGCGCCCCACGTGGGCGTGATGGCTACACCTTC; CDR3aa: CASSAPRGRDGYTF
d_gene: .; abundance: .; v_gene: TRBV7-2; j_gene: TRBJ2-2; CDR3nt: TGTGCCAGCAGCTTTGTACACCCAGCGAACACCGGGGAGCTGTTTTTT; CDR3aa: CASSFVHPANTGELFF
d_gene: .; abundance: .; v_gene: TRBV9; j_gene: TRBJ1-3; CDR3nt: TGTGCCAGCAGCCCACAGGGCCTTCGGCAGCATGGAAACACCATATATTTT; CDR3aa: CASSPQGLRQHGNTIYF
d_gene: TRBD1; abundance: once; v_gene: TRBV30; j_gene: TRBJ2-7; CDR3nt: TGTGCCTGGAGCCCAGGGGGAAGCTCCTACGAGCAGTACTTC; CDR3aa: CAWSPGGSSYEQYF
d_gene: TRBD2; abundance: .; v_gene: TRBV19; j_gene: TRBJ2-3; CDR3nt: TGTGCCAGTAGTCGACGGGGGGGGGCCAGCACAGATACGCAGTATTTT; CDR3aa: CASSRRGGASTDTQYF
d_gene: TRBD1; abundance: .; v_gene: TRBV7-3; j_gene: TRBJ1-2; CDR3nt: TGTGCCAGCAGCTTAGGGATTGGACAGGGACCATCGGATGGCTACACCTTC; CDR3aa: CASSLGIGQGPSDGYTF
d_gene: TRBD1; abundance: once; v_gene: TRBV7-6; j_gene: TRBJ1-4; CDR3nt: TGTGCCAGCAGCTTAGTTTCCCCCGGGACAGGGTTTGAAAAACTGTTTTTT; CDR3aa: CASSLVSPGTGFEKLFF
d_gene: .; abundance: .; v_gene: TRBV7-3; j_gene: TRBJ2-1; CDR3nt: TGTGCCAGCAGCTTACACCGGGACAATGAGCAGTTCTTC; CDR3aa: CASSLHRDNEQFF
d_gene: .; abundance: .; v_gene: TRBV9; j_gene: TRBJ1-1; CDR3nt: TGTGCCAGCAGCATGAGGGGAAGCGGGCGAGAAGCTTTCTTT; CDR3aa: CASSMRGSGREAFF
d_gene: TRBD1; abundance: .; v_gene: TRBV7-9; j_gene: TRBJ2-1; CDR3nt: TGTGCCAGCAGCTTAGGAATCACAGGGGGCAGTGGAAATGAGCAGTTCTTC; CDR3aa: CASSLGITGGSGNEQFF